This T cell receptor beta chain is drawn from a study of cytomegalovirus exposure and HLA in healthy donors. At the level of the study: The 95 to 150 validation repertoires, a later analysis reported, used the same platform as the approximately 650 first-cohort repertoires.

Whole-study results and caveats: The finding came from a later analysis; first-cohort TCR clusters tended to co-occur in the 130 or so validation repertoires.

The data were produced by immunoSEQ multiplex PCR, yet TCRdb's version contains in-frame clones alone and is incomplete. The repertoire consists of 150,000 to 200,000 clones, with roughly 90% occurring once and the leading ten covering approximately 2.4%. As for this clone: Antigen unknown.

The CDR3 spans 15 residues. V dropped 5 bases and J dropped 5; count of bases not matched to a gene: 12. CDR1 is ENHRY, CDR2 SYGVKD, per germline. This chain connects TRBV10-3 to TRBJ2-7, with 7 bases matching TRBD2. The sample consisted of PBMCs. This TCR was recovered from a woman aged 18-35 years in good health and CMV-seronegative. The CDR3 DNA sequence: TGTGCCATCAGTCAATACCGACTAGCTTCCCACGAGCAGTACTTC. This translates into CAISQYRLASHEQYF.